These T cell receptor beta chains were read from a single sample in a study of shared clonotypes between healthy human individuals. The method was immunoSEQ multiplex PCR; TCRdb's version includes in-frame clones alone and lacks a portion of them. The table lists roughly 500,000 clones, around 80% of them singletons. The material sequenced was PBMCs. These receptor sequences come from a woman aged 40 to 50 in good health. Some clones in this sample may be carry-over from other donors' samples. Both conserved end residues are part of each CDR3. D genes are given only for firm matches. Clone size is shown for a subset of rows, as once, few, many or a class of expanded clone.

V: TRBV2
size: .
J: TRBJ2-2
D: TRBD1
CDR3: CASRLGGANTGELFF
DNA: TGTGCCAGCAGATTAGGGGGCGCGAACACCGGGGAGCTGTTTTTT

V: TRBV7-3
size: .
J: TRBJ2-5
D: TRBD1
CDR3: CASSSRQGGQETQYF
DNA: TGTGCCAGCAGCTCACGACAGGGGGGTCAAGAGACCCAGTACTTC

V: TRBV7-9
size: .
J: TRBJ2-7
D: TRBD2
CDR3: CASSLLAGGPYEQYF
DNA: TGTGCCAGCAGCTTGCTAGCGGGAGGGCCCTACGAGCAGTACTTC

V: TRBV5-1
size: .
J: TRBJ1-1
D: .
CDR3: CASSQQGDTEAFF
DNA: TGCGCCAGCAGCCAACAGGGTGACACTGAAGCTTTCTTT

V: TRBV19
size: .
J: TRBJ1-4
D: TRBD1
CDR3: CASKGQAYEKLFF
DNA: TGTGCCAGTAAGGGACAGGCATATGAAAAACTGTTTTTT

V: TRBV4-3
size: .
J: TRBJ2-3
D: .
CDR3: CASSQGPAPDTQYF
DNA: TGCGCCAGCAGCCAAGGGCCAGCCCCAGATACGCAGTATTTT

V: TRBV10-3
size: .
J: TRBJ2-3
D: .
CDR3: CAIRPSGVGTDTQYF
DNA: TGTGCCATCCGGCCCTCTGGAGTTGGCACAGATACGCAGTATTTT

V: TRBV4-1
size: .
J: TRBJ2-5
D: TRBD2
CDR3: CASSHVGRAAPQETQYF
DNA: TGCGCCAGCAGCCACGTCGGGAGGGCTGCCCCCCAAGAGACCCAGTACTTC

V: TRBV5-4
size: .
J: TRBJ1-2
D: .
CDR3: CASSTDLFNYGYTF
DNA: TGTGCCAGCAGCACGGACCTTTTCAACTATGGCTACACCTTC

V: TRBV7-9
size: once
J: TRBJ2-5
D: .
CDR3: CASSRTGETQYF
DNA: TGTGCCAGCAGCCGTACAGGGGAGACCCAGTACTTC

V: TRBV6-1
size: .
J: TRBJ1-6
D: .
CDR3: CASSENRDSPLHF
DNA: TGTGCCAGCAGTGAAAATCGGGATTCACCCCTCCACTTT

V: TRBV27
size: .
J: TRBJ1-1
D: .
CDR3: CASSLSDGGTEAFF
DNA: TGTGCCAGCAGTTTATCGGACGGAGGCACTGAAGCTTTCTTT

V: TRBV7-6
size: .
J: TRBJ1-2
D: TRBD1
CDR3: CASSLVEAGGGYTF
DNA: TGTGCCAGCAGCTTAGTGGAGGCAGGGGGTGGCTACACCTTC

V: TRBV5-1
size: .
J: TRBJ2-5
D: .
CDR3: CASSLDGGSETQYF
DNA: TGCGCCAGCAGCTTGGATGGGGGAAGTGAGACCCAGTACTTC

V: TRBV5-1
size: .
J: TRBJ2-1
D: .
CDR3: CASSPPGTSGNEQFF
DNA: TGCGCCAGCAGTCCACCCGGGACCAGCGGCAATGAGCAGTTCTTC

V: TRBV16
size: .
J: TRBJ2-7
D: TRBD1
CDR3: CASSQTGAFSYEQYF
DNA: TGTGCCAGCAGCCAAACAGGGGCCTTCTCCTACGAGCAGTACTTC

V: TRBV7-9
size: .
J: TRBJ2-7
D: TRBD2
CDR3: CASSPSGFYEQYF
DNA: TGTGCCAGCAGCCCTAGCGGTTTCTACGAGCAGTACTTC

V: TRBV28
size: many
J: TRBJ2-7
D: .
CDR3: CASRGPGLHEQYF
DNA: TGTGCCAGCAGGGGACCGGGACTGCACGAGCAGTACTTC

V: TRBV7-2
size: .
J: TRBJ1-3
D: .
CDR3: CASSLLRTATGNTIYF
DNA: TGTGCCAGCAGCTTGCTTAGGACAGCCACAGGAAACACCATATATTTT

V: TRBV7-6
size: .
J: TRBJ2-7
D: TRBD2
CDR3: CASSALGTSESYEQYF
DNA: TGTGCCAGCAGCGCCCTTGGGACTAGCGAATCCTACGAGCAGTACTTC

V: TRBV6-1
size: few
J: TRBJ1-5
D: .
CDR3: CASGRGLNQPQHF
DNA: TGTGCCAGCGGTCGCGGACTCAATCAGCCCCAGCATTTT

V: TRBV11-2
size: .
J: TRBJ2-7
D: .
CDR3: CASSLNQAVGIPYEQYF
DNA: TGTGCCAGCAGCTTAAATCAAGCCGTGGGGATCCCCTACGAGCAGTACTTC

V: TRBV4-2
size: .
J: TRBJ2-2
D: .
CDR3: CASSQTRTGELFF
DNA: TGTGCCAGCAGCCAAACCCGGACCGGGGAGCTGTTTTTT

V: TRBV9
size: .
J: TRBJ2-7
D: .
CDR3: CASSVGQGQIYEQYF
DNA: TGTGCCAGCAGCGTAGGCCAGGGCCAGATCTACGAGCAGTACTTC

V: TRBV19
size: .
J: TRBJ2-1
D: .
CDR3: CASSMDPSSQAQFF
DNA: TGTGCCAGTAGTATGGACCCCTCGAGTCAGGCGCAGTTCTTC

V: TRBV7-2
size: .
J: TRBJ1-5
D: .
CDR3: CASSLSDRLNQPQHF
DNA: TGTGCCAGCAGCTTAAGTGACAGGTTAAATCAGCCCCAGCATTTT

V: TRBV7-9
size: few
J: TRBJ2-5
D: .
CDR3: CASSQQREYQETQYF
DNA: TGTGCCAGCAGCCAACAAAGGGAATACCAAGAGACCCAGTACTTC

V: TRBV28
size: .
J: TRBJ2-3
D: .
CDR3: CASSLRGGKTTDTQYF
DNA: TGTGCCAGCAGTTTGAGGGGCGGAAAAACCACAGATACGCAGTATTTT

V: TRBV19
size: .
J: TRBJ2-3
D: .
CDR3: CASSISAVTDTQYF
DNA: TGTGCCAGTAGTATCTCAGCGGTCACAGATACGCAGTATTTT

V: TRBV15
size: .
J: TRBJ2-2
D: .
CDR3: CATRGPLDTGELFF
DNA: TGTGCCACCAGGGGGCCTCTTGACACCGGGGAGCTGTTTTTT

V: TRBV7-8
size: .
J: TRBJ2-7
D: .
CDR3: CASSSWMGQGYEQYF
DNA: TGTGCCAGCAGCTCCTGGATGGGGCAAGGCTACGAGCAGTACTTC

V: TRBV19
size: .
J: TRBJ2-2
D: .
CDR3: CASSIDRPPRTGELFF
DNA: TGTGCCAGTAGTATAGATCGACCGCCTAGGACCGGGGAGCTGTTTTTT

V: TRBV29-1
size: .
J: TRBJ2-2
D: .
CDR3: CSVLKLSGELFF
DNA: TGCAGCGTCCTAAAGCTTTCCGGGGAGCTGTTTTTT

V: TRBV11-3
size: .
J: TRBJ2-2
D: .
CDR3: CASSPLRSNTGELFF
DNA: TGTGCCAGCAGCCCCCTCAGGTCGAACACCGGGGAGCTGTTTTTT

V: TRBV27
size: .
J: TRBJ1-1
D: .
CDR3: CASSLFRGNTEAFF
DNA: TGTGCCAGCAGTTTATTTCGGGGAAACACTGAAGCTTTCTTT

V: TRBV21-1
size: .
J: TRBJ1-2
D: .
CDR3: CASSKRGGSGYTF
DNA: TGTGCCAGCAGCAAAAGGGGAGGGAGTGGCTACACCTTC

V: TRBV28
size: .
J: TRBJ1-3
D: TRBD1
CDR3: CATIRDRVSGNTIYF
DNA: TGTGCCACGATCCGGGACAGGGTTTCTGGAAACACCATATATTTT

V: TRBV11-1
size: few
J: TRBJ1-3
D: .
CDR3: CASSLGASGNTIYF
DNA: TGTGCCAGCAGCCTAGGGGCCTCTGGAAACACCATATATTTT

V: TRBV4-3
size: .
J: TRBJ1-4
D: .
CDR3: CASSQEFGPGEKLFF
DNA: TGCGCCAGCAGCCAAGAGTTCGGTCCGGGGGAAAAACTGTTTTTT

V: TRBV7-2
size: .
J: TRBJ1-2
D: .
CDR3: CASSRIPPSSTMGYTF
DNA: TGTGCCAGCAGCCGCATCCCGCCCTCTTCGACTATGGGCTACACCTTC

V: TRBV29-1
size: .
J: TRBJ2-7
D: .
CDR3: CSVSGLSYEQYF
DNA: TGCAGCGTTTCGGGGCTGTCCTACGAGCAGTACTTC

V: TRBV27
size: few
J: TRBJ2-1
D: .
CDR3: CASSFSPGRKYNEQFF
DNA: TGTGCCAGCAGTTTTTCACCGGGACGAAAATACAATGAGCAGTTCTTC